The 5 T cell receptor beta chains reported below all come from one sample, sequenced in a study of post-analysis software for immune sequencing data. Whole-study findings and limits: Patients had higher frequencies than controls of four to six TRBV segments, including TRBV5-6, TRBV5-1 and TRBV20-1.

Every TCR beta cDNA library bore unique molecular identifiers. TCRdb analysed the PCR reads with MiXCR anew, one entry per CDR3 protein. The sample consists of 820,000 or so distinct CDR3 sequences, roughly half of them appearing once. No antigens are known for them. The sample taken for sequencing was blood. The origin of the receptors is a girl aged 5-17 years with multiple sclerosis.

The chain uses TRBV15 and TRBJ2-3; D unclear. The CDR3 totals 11 residues. V lost 5 bases, J lost 4 bases, and 4 bases lay in between. Germline V gene lookup returns CDR1 LNHNV and CDR2 YYDKDF (reference sequence). The CDR3 DNA reads as TGTGCCACCAGCGGTTCAGATACGCAGTATTTT. Amino acids: CATSGSDTQYF.

This clonotype was counted between two and nine times. This rearrangement joins TRBV5-1 to TRBJ2-5, with TRBD1 as a possible D gene (6 bases). The J call is doubtful: the DNA matches TRBJ2-7 better. This CDR3 is 15 amino acids long. The germline V gene has CDR1 SGHRS and CDR2 YFSETQ. The CDR3 DNA sequence: TGCGCCAGCAGCTTGGCGGTGGGGGCAGCCTACGAGCAGTACTTC. Its protein product is CASSLAVGAAYEQYF.

The rearrangement uses TRBV5-5 and TRBJ1-5; D not certain. CDR3 length equals 17 residues. The germline CDR1 and CDR2 sequences are SGHKS and YYEKEE (reference sequence). Between the trimmed V and J ends, which lost 2 bases and 1 base, there was a span of 16 bases. Here the CDR3 reads CASSFGLMVQSNQPQHF. The DNA for the CDR3 is TGTGCCAGCAGCTTCGGCCTTATGGTGCAGAGCAATCAGCCCCAGCATTTT.

The V gene is TRBV29-1, the J gene TRBJ2-1; maybe TRBD2 (6 bases). The CDR3 length is 14 residues. Germline CDR1 reads SQVTM; CDR2 reads ANQGSEA. V was shortened by 4 bases and J by 9 bases, with 19 bases between the two germline ends. Written as DNA, the CDR3 is TGCAGCGTTGGCCCATGGGGCGGGGCAGGTGAGCAGTTCTTC. This translates into CSVGPWGGAGEQFF.

The chain recombines TRBV9 with TRBJ2-1; TRBD1 is a possible D gene (6 bases). Trimming pared 4 bases from V and 9 bases from J, leaving 20 bases between. The CDR3 covers 15 residues. Germline V CDR1 and CDR2: SGDLS, YYNGEE. The CDR3 here is CASSFTGYDPGEQFF. For the CDR3, the DNA is TGTGCCAGCAGCTTTACAGGGTACGATCCGGGTGAGCAGTTCTTC.